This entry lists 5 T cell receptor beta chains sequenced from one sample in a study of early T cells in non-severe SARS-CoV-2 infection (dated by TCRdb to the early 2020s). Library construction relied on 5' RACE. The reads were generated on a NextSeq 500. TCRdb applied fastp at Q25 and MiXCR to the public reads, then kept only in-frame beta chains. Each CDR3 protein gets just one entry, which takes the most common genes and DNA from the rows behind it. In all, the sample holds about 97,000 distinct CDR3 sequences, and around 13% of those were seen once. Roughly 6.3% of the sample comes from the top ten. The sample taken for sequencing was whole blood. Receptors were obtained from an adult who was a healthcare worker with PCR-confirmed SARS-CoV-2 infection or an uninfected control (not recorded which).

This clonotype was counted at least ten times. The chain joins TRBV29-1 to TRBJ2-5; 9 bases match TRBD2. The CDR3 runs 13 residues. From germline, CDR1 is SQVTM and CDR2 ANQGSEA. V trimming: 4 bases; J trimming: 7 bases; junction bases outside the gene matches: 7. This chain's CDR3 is CSVVSAGGGTQYF. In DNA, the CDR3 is TGCAGCGTTGTATCAGCGGGAGGTGGGACCCAGTACTTC.

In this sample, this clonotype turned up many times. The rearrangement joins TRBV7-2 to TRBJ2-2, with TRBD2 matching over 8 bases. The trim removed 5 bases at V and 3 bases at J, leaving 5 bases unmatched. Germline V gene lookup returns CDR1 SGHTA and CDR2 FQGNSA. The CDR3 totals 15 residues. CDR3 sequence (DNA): TGTGCCAGCAGCGGTAGCGGGACTTACACCGGGGAGCTGTTTTTT. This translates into CASSGSGTYTGELFF.

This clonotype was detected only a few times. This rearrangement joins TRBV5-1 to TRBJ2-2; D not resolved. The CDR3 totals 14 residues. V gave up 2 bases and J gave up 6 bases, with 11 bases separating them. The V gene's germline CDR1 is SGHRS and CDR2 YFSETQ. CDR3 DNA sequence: TGCGCCAGCAGCTTATCTGGCGAGGCCGGGGAGCTGTTTTTT. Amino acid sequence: CASSLSGEAGELFF.

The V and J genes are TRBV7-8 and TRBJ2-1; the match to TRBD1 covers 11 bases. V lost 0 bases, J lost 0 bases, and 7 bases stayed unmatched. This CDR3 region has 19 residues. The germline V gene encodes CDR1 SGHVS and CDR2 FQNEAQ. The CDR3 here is CASSLARTGGRSSYNEQFF. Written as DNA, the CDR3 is TGTGCCAGCAGCTTAGCTAGGACAGGGGGCCGCTCCTCCTACAATGAGCAGTTCTTC.

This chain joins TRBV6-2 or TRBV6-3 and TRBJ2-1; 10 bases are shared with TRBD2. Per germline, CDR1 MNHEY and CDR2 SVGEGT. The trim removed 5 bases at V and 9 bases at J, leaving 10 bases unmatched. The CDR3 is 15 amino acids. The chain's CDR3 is CASSPQREGLGEQFF. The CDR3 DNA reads TGTGCCAGCAGTCCCCAGCGGGAGGGCCTTGGTGAGCAGTTCTTC.